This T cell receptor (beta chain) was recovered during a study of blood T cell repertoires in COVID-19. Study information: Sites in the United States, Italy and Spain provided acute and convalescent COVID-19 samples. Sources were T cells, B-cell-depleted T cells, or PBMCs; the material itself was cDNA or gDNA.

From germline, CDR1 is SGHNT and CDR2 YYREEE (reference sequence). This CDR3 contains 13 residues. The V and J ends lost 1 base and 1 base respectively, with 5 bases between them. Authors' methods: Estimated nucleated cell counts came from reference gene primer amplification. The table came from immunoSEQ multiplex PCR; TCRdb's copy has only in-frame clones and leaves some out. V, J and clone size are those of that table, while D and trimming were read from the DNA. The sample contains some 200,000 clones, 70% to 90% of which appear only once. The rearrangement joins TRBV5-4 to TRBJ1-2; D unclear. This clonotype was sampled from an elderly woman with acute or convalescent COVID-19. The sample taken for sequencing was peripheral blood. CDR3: CASSLPGNYGYTF. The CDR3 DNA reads TGTGCCAGCAGCTTGCCCGGTAACTATGGCTACACCTTC.